The T cell receptor (beta chain) under discussion was sequenced for a study of shared clonotypes between healthy human individuals. Whole-study results and caveats: Richness estimates generally favored naive over memory subsets.

Produced via immunoSEQ multiplex PCR; TCRdb's table is partial and in-frame only. The data hold about 2.1 million clones, with about 93% observed a single time. Positive CCR7 selection of CD45RO-negative cells yielded the naive CD8 cells, and terminally differentiated effector memory CD45RA+ cells were excluded. Comments on this clone: No antigen is known for it.

CDR1 is SGHVS, CDR2 FQNEAQ, per germline. The ends lost 5 bases at V and 3 bases at J; junction bases unmatched: 12. The CDR3 loop spans 17 amino acids. V and J are TRBV7-8 and TRBJ2-5, with 10 bases aligning to TRBD2. The sequenced sample was naive CD8+ T cells from PBMCs. This receptor was obtained from a man aged 18 to 30 in good health. Some clones in this sample may be carry-over from other donors' samples. The CDR3 region is CASSDYSGRSSKETQYF. CDR3 bases: TGTGCCAGCAGCGATTATAGCGGGAGGTCTTCCAAAGAGACCCAGTACTTC.